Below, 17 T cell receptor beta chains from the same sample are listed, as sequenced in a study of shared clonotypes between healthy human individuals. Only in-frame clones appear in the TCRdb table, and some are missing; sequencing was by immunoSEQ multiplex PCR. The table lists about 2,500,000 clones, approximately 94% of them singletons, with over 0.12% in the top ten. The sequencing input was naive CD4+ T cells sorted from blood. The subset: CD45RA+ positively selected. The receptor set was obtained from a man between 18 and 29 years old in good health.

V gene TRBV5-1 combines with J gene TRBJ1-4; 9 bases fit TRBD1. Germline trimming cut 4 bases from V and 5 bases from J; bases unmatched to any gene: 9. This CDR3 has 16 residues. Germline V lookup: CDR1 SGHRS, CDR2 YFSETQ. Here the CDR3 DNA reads TGCGCCAGCAGCCTCCTCAGACAGGGGGAGAATGAAAAACTGTTTTTT. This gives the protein CASSLLRQGENEKLFF. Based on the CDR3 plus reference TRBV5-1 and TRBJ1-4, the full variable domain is KAGVTQTPRYLIKTRGQQVTLSCSPISGHRSVSWYQQTPGQGLQFLFEYFSETQRNKGNFPGRFSGRQFSNSRSEMNVSTLELGDSALYLCASSLLRQGENEKLFFGSGTQLSVL.

In DNA, the CDR3 is TGTGCCAGCTCACCACTTTCCGGGGGGCTCAAAAACATTCAGTACTTC. It yields the protein CASSPLSGGLKNIQYF. The rearrangement uses TRBV18 and TRBJ2-4; perhaps TRBD2 as D (7 bases). The CDR3 runs 16 residues. Germline CDR1 and CDR2: KGHSH and LQKENI. V lost 1 base, J lost 3 bases, and 13 bases lay in between. Based on the CDR3 plus reference TRBV18 and TRBJ2-4, the full variable domain is NAGVMQNPRHLVRRRGQEARLRCSPMKGHSHVYWYRQLPEEGLKFMVYLQKENIIDESGMPKERFSAEFPKEGPSILRIQQVVRGDSAAYFCASSPLSGGLKNIQYFGAGTRLSVL.

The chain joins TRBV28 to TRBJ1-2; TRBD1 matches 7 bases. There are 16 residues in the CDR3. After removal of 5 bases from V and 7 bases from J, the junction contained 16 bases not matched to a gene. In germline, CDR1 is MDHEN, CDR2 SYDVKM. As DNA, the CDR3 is TGTGCCAGCAGTCCGCTCGACAGGGCCTTGGCGGGTGGCTACACCTTC. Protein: CASSPLDRALAGGYTF.

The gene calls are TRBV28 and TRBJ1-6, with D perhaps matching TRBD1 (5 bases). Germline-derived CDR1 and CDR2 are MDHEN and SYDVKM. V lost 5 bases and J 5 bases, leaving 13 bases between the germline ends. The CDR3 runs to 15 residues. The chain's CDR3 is CASSPSLGDNSPLHF. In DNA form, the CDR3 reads TGTGCCAGCAGTCCGTCGCTAGGGGATAATTCACCCCTCCACTTT.

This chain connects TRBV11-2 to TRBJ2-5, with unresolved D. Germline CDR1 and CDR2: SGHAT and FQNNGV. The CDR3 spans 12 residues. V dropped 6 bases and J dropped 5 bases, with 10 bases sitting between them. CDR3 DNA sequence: TGTGCCAGCAGTTTCATGGGGGAGACCCAGTACTTC. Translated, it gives CASSFMGETQYF.

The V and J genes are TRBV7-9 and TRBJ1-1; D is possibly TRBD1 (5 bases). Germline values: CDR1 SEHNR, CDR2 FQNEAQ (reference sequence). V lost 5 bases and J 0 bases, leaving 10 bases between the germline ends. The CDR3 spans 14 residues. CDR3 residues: CASSPGPVNTEAFF. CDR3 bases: TGTGCCAGCAGCCCGGGGCCTGTGAACACTGAAGCTTTCTTT. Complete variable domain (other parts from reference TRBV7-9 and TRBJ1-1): DTGVSQNPRHKITKRGQNVTFRCDPISEHNRLYWYRQTLGQGPEFLTYFQNEAQLEKSRLLSDRFSAERPKGSFSTLEIQRTEQGDSAMYLCASSPGPVNTEAFFGQGTRLTVV.

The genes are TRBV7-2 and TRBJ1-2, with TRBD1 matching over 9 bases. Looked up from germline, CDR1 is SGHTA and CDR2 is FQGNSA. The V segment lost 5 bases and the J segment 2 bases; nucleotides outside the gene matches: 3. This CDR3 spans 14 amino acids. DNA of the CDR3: TGTGCCAGCAGCCACGACAGGGGGAACTATGGCTACACCTTC. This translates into CASSHDRGNYGYTF.

The CDR3 loop is CASSNTPTGYYGYTF. The CDR3 coding sequence is TGTGCCAGCAGCAACACACCGACAGGGTACTATGGCTACACCTTC. The rearrangement links TRBV6-1 to TRBJ1-2; 7 nucleotides line up with TRBD1. CDR1 is MNHNS, CDR2 SASEGT, per germline. The CDR3 is 15 residues long. V shed 6 bases and J 3 bases; nucleotides not matched to a gene: 10.

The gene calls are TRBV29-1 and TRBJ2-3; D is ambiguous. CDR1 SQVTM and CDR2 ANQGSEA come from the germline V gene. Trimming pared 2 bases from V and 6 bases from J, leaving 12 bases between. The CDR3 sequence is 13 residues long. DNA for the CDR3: TGCAGCGTTGAAAGGGCCCTTGGGGATACGCAGTATTTT. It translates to CSVERALGDTQYF.

In DNA form, the CDR3 reads TGTGCCAGTAGTATAAGCGGGAGACGGAATGAGCAGTTCTTC. This codes for CASSISGRRNEQFF. This chain joins TRBV19 and TRBJ2-1; 8 positions match TRBD2. The V and J ends lost 2 bases and 7 bases, in that order; junction bases with no gene match: 4. CDR3 length: 14 amino acids. CDR1 is LNHDA, CDR2 SQIVND, per germline (reference sequence).

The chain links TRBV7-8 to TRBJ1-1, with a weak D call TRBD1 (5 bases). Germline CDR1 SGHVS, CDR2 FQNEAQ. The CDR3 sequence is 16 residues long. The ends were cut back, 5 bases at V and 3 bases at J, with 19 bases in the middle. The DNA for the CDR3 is TGTGCCAGCAGCCTCCACGGTGGGGGGGTGGACACTGAAGCTTTCTTT. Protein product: CASSLHGGGVDTEAFF. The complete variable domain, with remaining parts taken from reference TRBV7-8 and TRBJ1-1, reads GAGVSQSPRYKVAKRGQDVALRCDPISGHVSLFWYQQALGQGPEFLTYFQNEAQLDKSGLPSDRFFAERPEGSVSTLKIQRTQQEDSAVYLCASSLHGGGVDTEAFFGQGTRLTVV.

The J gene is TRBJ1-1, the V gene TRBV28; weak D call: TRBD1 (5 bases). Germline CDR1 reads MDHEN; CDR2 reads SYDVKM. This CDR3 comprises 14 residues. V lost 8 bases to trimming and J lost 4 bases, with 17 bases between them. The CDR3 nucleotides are TGTGCCAGCGCCCCGCCAGGGACGGGCACTGAAGCTTTCTTT. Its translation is CASAPPGTGTEAFF.

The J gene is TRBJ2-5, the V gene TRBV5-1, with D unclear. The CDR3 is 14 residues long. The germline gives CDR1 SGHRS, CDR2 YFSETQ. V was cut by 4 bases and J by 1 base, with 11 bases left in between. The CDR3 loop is CASSRNQPQETQYF. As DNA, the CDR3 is TGCGCCAGCAGCCGGAACCAGCCCCAAGAGACCCAGTACTTC.

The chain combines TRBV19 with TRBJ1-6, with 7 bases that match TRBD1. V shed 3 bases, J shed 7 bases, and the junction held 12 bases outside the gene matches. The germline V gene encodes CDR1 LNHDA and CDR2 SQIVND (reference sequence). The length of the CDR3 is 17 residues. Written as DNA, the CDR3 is TGTGCCAGTAGTATTCCCCTCGGGGACAGCTACAATTCACCCCTCCACTTT. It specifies CASSIPLGDSYNSPLHF. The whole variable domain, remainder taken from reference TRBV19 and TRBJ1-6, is DGGITQSPKYLFRKEGQNVTLSCEQNLNHDAMYWYRQDPGQGLRLIYYSQIVNDFQKGDIAEGYSVSREKKESFPLTVTSAQKNPTAFYLCASSIPLGDSYNSPLHFGNGTRLTVT.

DNA for the CDR3: TGTGCCAGCTCACCAGGACGACAGGGAGGTAGCGAGCAGTACTTC. Translated, it gives CASSPGRQGGSEQYF. The genes are TRBV18 and TRBJ2-7; D possibly corresponds to TRBD1 (7 bases). Trimming removed 2 bases at V and 6 bases at J, with 17 bases between. Germline lookup yields CDR1 KGHSH and CDR2 LQKENI. CDR3 length equals 15 residues.

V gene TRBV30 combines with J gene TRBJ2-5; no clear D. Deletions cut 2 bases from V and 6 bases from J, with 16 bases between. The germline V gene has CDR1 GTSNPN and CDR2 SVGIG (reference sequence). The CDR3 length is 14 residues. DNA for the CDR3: TGTGCCTGGAGTATTATCGGGTCCGCTCAGACCCAGTACTTC. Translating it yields CAWSIIGSAQTQYF.

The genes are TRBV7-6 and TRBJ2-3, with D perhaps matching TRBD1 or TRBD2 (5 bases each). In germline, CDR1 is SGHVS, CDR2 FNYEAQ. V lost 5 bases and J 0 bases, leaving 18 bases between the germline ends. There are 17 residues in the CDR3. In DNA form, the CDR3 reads TGTGCCAGCAGCCGCGCGTTTTACCGGGACAGCACAGATACGCAGTATTTT. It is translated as CASSRAFYRDSTDTQYF.